The sequence of this T cell receptor (beta chain) was determined in a study of control samples from healthy donors and cancer patients. Trimming shortened V by 3 bases and J by 2 bases, and 16 bases separated the two germline ends. CDR1 is SGDLS, CDR2 YYNGEE, per germline. The CDR3 has 16 residues. Clones were sequenced by immunoSEQ multiplex PCR, and TCRdb holds only the in-frame ones, with some missing. Of 150,000 to 200,000 clones listed, about 94% are singletons. The specimen was blood. The sequence derives from a woman between 35 and 50 years old in good health. This chain links TRBV9 with TRBJ2-3; tentatively, D is TRBD1 (6 bases). The CDR3 coding sequence is TGTGCCAGCAGCGCGAAAAGACAGGCTATCACAGATACGCAGTATTTT. The encoded protein is CASSAKRQAITDTQYF. Complete variable domain (other parts from reference TRBV9 and TRBJ2-3): DSGVTQTPKHLITATGQRVTLRCSPRSGDLSVYWYQQSLDQGLQFLIQYYNGEERAKGNILERFSAQQFPDLHSELNLSSLELGDSALYFCASSAKRQAITDTQYFGPGTRLTVL.